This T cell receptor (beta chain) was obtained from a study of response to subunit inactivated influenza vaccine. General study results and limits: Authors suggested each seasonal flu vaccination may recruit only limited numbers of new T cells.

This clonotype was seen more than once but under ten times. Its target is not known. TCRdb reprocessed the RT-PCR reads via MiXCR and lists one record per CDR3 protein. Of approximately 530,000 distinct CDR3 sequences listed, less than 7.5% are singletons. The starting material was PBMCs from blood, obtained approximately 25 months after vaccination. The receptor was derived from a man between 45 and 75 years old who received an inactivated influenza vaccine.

Here the CDR3 reads CASSLVALQPGDTQYF. The CDR3 bases are TGTGCCAGCAGCTTAGTGGCGTTACAACCTGGAGATACGCAGTATTTT. The genes are TRBV7-2 and TRBJ2-3; D not certain. CDR1 and CDR2 (germline): SGHTA, FQGNSA. With 1 base removed from V and 5 bases from J, the gap between germline ends came to 16 bases. There are 16 residues in the CDR3.